The entry below gives a single TCR beta chain sequence along with its context. What it binds is unknown. The sample originates from a study of blood T cells in healthy people across ages. Study conclusions and caveats: As age increased, TCR beta diversity per million T cells fell in a roughly linear fashion.

A sample-barcoded 5' primer and a J-beta primer mix were used in a second PCR of roughly 7 to 11 cycles. TCRdb ran MiXCR on the 5' RACE reads and lists one entry per CDR3 protein. The sample shows 750,000 to 850,000 distinct CDR3 sequences, 25% of them seen only once. V was clipped by 3 bases and J by 4 bases, with 16 bases between them. From germline, CDR1 is SGHRS and CDR2 YFSETQ. The CDR3 extends over 15 amino acids. Separately, the same data were catalogued under a study of T cells of mothers and their children. That study adds: A few healthy Caucasian mothers and their six children were the donors. Primer M1S, used in the second PCR, introduced sample barcodes and 2-4 random nucleotides. A slight, non-significant increase in overlap was found for related mother-child pairs relative to unrelated pairs.

The rearrangement links TRBV5-1 to TRBJ2-5, with D tentatively TRBD2 (6 bases). The source material was blood. The TCR originated in a boy between 10 and 17 years old in good health. CDR3 region: CASSSVGSGSETQYF. CDR3 nucleotides: TGCGCCAGCAGCTCGGTCGGAAGCGGGTCAGAGACCCAGTACTTC.